This entry is about one TCR beta chain. Its target is unknown. General observations from the study: Tumor memory CD4+ T cell TCR gene usage was found to cluster with blood and lymph node memory CD4+ cells and with lymph node naive CD4+ cells.

Cells sorted as Tregs were CD4+, CD25+ and CD127-/low. TCRdb re-derived calls from the 5' RACE reads in MiXCR, one entry per CDR3 protein. Counted here are under 45,000 distinct CDR3 sequences, roughly 21% occurring once; the ten biggest clones make up approximately 4.1%. CDR3 length equals 11 residues. V was cut by 1 base and J by 8 bases, with 5 bases left in between. The germline V gene encodes CDR1 SGHAT and CDR2 FQNNGV. Sequencing was done on a sample of Tregs sorted from blood. The TCR originated in a female donor with breast cancer. V usage is TRBV11-2 and J usage is TRBJ1-2; D remains unclear. The CDR3 bases are TGTGCCAGCAGCTTAGCGGACGGCTACACCTTC. Translated, it gives CASSLADGYTF.